This TCR beta chain stems from a study of cytomegalovirus exposure and HLA in healthy donors. Study-level findings and limits: Accurate prediction of HLA-A and HLA-B alleles (for most subjects) was reportedly achieved from TCR beta sequences.

This CDR3 contains 14 residues. V dropped 6 bases and J dropped 1; count of bases not matched to a gene: 6. The germline gives CDR1 PRHDT, CDR2 FYEKMQ (reference sequence). PCR employed 60 Vbeta and 13 Jbeta primers. The protocol was immunoSEQ multiplex PCR, while the TCRdb copy is restricted to in-frame clones and leaves out a portion. The sample holds 300,000 or so clones; 80% to 90% are singletons and the top ten take roughly 2%. As to this clone: Antigen specificity is unknown.

The sequence derives from a woman in her thirties or forties in good health and CMV-seropositive. This sequence joins TRBV13 and TRBJ2-7, with TRBD2 matching over 7 bases. Specimen: PBMCs. CDR3 DNA sequence: TGTGCCAGCAGGCCGGGGGGAAAATCCTACGAGCAGTACTTC. Encoded protein: CASRPGGKSYEQYF.